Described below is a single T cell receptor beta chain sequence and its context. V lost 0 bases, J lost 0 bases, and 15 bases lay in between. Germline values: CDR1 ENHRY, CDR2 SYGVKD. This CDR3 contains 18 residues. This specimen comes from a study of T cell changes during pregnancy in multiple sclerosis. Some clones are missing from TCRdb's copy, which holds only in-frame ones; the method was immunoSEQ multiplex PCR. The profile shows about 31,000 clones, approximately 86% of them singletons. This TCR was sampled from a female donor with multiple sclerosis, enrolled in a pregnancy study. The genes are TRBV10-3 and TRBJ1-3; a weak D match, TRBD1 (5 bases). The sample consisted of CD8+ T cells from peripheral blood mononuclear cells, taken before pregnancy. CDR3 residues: CAISESVGQATSGNTIYF. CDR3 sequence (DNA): TGTGCCATCAGTGAGTCTGTGGGGCAGGCTACCTCTGGAAACACCATATATTTT.